The T cell receptor beta chain described here comes from a study of blood T cells in healthy people across ages. On the study more broadly: Roughly one uniquely barcoded beta molecule per two T cells was captured. Notes on the study in general: Age showed a roughly linear inverse relationship with TCR beta diversity per million T cells.

As for this clonotype: Antigen unknown.

Each sample had at least 6 million PBMCs isolated. V lost 0 bases to trimming and J lost 2 bases, with 12 bases between them. CDR1 and CDR2 from the germline V gene are MNHNS and SASEGT. The CDR3 runs to 16 residues. Alongside a J-beta primer mix, a sample-barcoded 5' primer served in a second PCR lasting about 7 to 12 cycles. MiXCR, applied by TCRdb to the 5' RACE reads, yields one record per CDR3 protein. The profile shows about 1.8 million distinct CDR3 sequences, around half of them singletons. This receptor was obtained from a woman aged 40 to 50 in good health. Sequencing input: blood. The chain employs TRBV6-1 and TRBJ2-3; D remains unclear. CDR3 in DNA: TGTGCCAGCAGTGAAGCGCCTGACCTTTACACAGATACGCAGTATTTT. This translates into CASSEAPDLYTDTQYF.